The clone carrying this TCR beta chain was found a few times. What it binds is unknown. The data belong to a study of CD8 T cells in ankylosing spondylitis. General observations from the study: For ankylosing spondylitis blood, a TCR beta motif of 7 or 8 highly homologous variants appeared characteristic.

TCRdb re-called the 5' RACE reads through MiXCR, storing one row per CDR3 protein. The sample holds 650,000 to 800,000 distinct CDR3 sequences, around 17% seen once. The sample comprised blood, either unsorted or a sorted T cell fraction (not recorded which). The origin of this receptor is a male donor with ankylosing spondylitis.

CDR3 protein: CASSGAVGYTF. The CDR3 DNA is TGTGCCAGCAGTGGGGCCGTCGGCTACACCTTC. This chain joins TRBV12-3 or TRBV12-4 and TRBJ1-2; possible D gene TRBD1, 5 bases. CDR3 size: 11 residues. The V gene lost 5 bases and the J gene lost 8 bases, with 9 bases spanning the gap.